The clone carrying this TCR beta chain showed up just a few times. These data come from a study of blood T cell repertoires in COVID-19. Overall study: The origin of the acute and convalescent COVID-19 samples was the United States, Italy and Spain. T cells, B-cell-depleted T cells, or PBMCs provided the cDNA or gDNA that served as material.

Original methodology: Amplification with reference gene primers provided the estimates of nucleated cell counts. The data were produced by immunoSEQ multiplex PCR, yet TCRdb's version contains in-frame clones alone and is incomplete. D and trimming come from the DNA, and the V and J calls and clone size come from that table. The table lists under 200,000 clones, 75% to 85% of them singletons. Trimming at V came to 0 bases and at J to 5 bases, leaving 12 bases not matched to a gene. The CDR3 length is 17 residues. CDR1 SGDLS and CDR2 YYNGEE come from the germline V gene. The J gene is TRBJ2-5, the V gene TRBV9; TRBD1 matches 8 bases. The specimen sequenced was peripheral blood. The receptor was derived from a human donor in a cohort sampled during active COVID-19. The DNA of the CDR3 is TGTGCCAGCAGCGTAGCCCCACTACAGGGGGGTTTGGAGACCCAGTACTTC. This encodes CASSVAPLQGGLETQYF.